Following are 23 T cell receptor beta chains from one sample sequenced in a study of T cell repertoires in cytomegalovirus infection. Each CDR3 protein is one row after TCRdb ran MiXCR on the reads. This sample carries around 290,000 distinct CDR3 sequences, roughly 24% of them seen once, and the ten largest clones take roughly 13%. Material for sequencing was PBMCs. The origin of the receptors is a human donor in good health (CMV status not recorded). Some clones in this sample may be carry-over from other donors' samples.

The gene calls are TRBV7-9 and TRBJ2-1; a weak D match, TRBD2 (5 bases). The germline V and J ends were trimmed by 2 bases and 6 bases, with 8 bases remaining between them. Germline CDR1 reads SEHNR; CDR2 reads FQNEAQ (reference sequence). The CDR3 totals 13 residues. The CDR3 region has the DNA TGTGCCAGCAGCTTACTCGAGGGCAATGAGCAGTTCTTC. Its translation is CASSLLEGNEQFF.

The V call is TRBV2, the J call TRBJ2-1; 9 bases agree with TRBD2. Germline V gives CDR1 SNHLY, CDR2 FYNNEI. CDR3 size: 16 residues. V trimming: 2 bases; J trimming: 4 bases; junction bases outside the gene matches: 6. The chain's CDR3 is CASSESGGTDYNEQFF. The CDR3 DNA reads as TGTGCCAGCAGTGAAAGCGGGGGGACAGATTACAATGAGCAGTTCTTC. The variable domain in full, completed from reference TRBV2 and TRBJ2-1, reads EPEVTQTPSHQVTQMGQEVILRCVPISNHLYFYWYRQILGQKVEFLVSFYNNEISEKSEIFDDQFSVERPDGSNFTLKIRSTKLEDSAMYFCASSESGGTDYNEQFFGPGTRLTVL.

This clonotype has only a few counts. The chain joins TRBV29-1 to TRBJ2-1; TRBD2 agrees at 11 bases. In germline, CDR1 is SQVTM, CDR2 ANQGSEA. V dropped 4 bases and J dropped 7; count of bases not matched to a gene: 15. The CDR3 length is 17 residues. The DNA of the CDR3 is TGCAGCGTTGCCGTAGACCGGAGACTAGCGGGGACGAATGAGCAGTTCTTC. It translates to CSVAVDRRLAGTNEQFF.

This clonotype was counted ten times or more. The chain employs TRBV7-2 and TRBJ2-5; TRBD1 agrees at 7 bases. CDR3 length equals 15 residues. Trimming took 5 bases from V and 2 from J; bases not matched to a gene: 8. The germline CDR1 and CDR2 sequences are SGHTA and FQGNSA. For the CDR3, the DNA is TGTGCCAGCAGCCGAAAACAGGGGCGACAAGAGACCCAGTACTTC. This translates into CASSRKQGRQETQYF.

This clonotype appeared a few times. The chain carries TRBV6-6 and TRBJ2-1; the match to TRBD2 covers 11 bases. This CDR3 is 13 amino acids long. The trim removed 9 bases at V and 5 bases at J, leaving 3 bases unmatched. Germline CDR1 is MNHNY and CDR2 is SVGAGI (reference sequence). CDR3 DNA: TGTGCCAGTAGCGGGAGGGGCGACAATGAGCAGTTCTTC. It yields the protein CASSGRGDNEQFF.

The chain recombines TRBV11-2 with TRBJ2-7, with TRBD2 matching 7 bases. The CDR3 spans 15 residues. Germline values: CDR1 SGHAT, CDR2 FQNNGV. The ends lost 3 bases at V and 3 bases at J; junction bases unmatched: 8. The CDR3 protein is CASSFQLAWVYEQYF. In nucleotides, the CDR3 is TGTGCCAGCAGCTTTCAACTAGCGTGGGTCTACGAGCAGTACTTC.

This clonotype came up a few times. The chain carries TRBV18 and TRBJ2-1, with 9 positions matching TRBD1. The germline V gene encodes CDR1 KGHSH and CDR2 LQKENI. The CDR3 runs 16 residues. V lost 2 bases to trimming and J lost 9 bases; unmatched junction nucleotides: 11. CDR3 region: CASSPNRGQVGIEQFF. The DNA of the CDR3 is TGTGCCAGCTCACCAAACAGGGGGCAGGTGGGCATTGAGCAGTTCTTC.

The chain combines TRBV6-2 or TRBV6-3 with TRBJ2-3, with TRBD2 matching over 7 bases. With V trimmed by 7 bases and J by 1 base, 5 bases remained unmatched. The CDR3 consists of 14 residues. Germline V gives CDR1 MNHEY, CDR2 SVGEGT. CDR3 DNA sequence: TGTGCCAGCACTCGAAGCGGGGGCACAGATACGCAGTATTTT. Protein product: CASTRSGGTDTQYF.

This clonotype has just a few counts. This chain connects TRBV24-1 to TRBJ2-1; D is unclear. The CDR3 totals 14 residues. Germline V gene sequence: CDR1 KGHDR, CDR2 SFDVKD. V lost 5 bases and J 4 bases, leaving 11 bases between the germline ends. As DNA, the CDR3 is TGTGCCACCAGTGGGGGTAGTAGGTACAATGAGCAGTTCTTC. Translating it yields CATSGGSRYNEQFF.

This clonotype was observed a handful of times. This chain connects TRBV7-2 to TRBJ2-5; 9 nucleotides line up with TRBD2. This CDR3 is 16 amino acids long. Per the germline V gene, CDR1 is SGHTA and CDR2 is FQGNSA. V lost 2 bases, J lost 5 bases, and 9 bases stayed unmatched. The DNA of the CDR3 is TGTGCCAGCAGCTTAATAAGCGGGGGGCTAGGGGAGACCCAGTACTTC. This gives the protein CASSLISGGLGETQYF. The variable domain in full, with the rest retrieved from reference TRBV7-2 and TRBJ2-5, is GAGVSQSPSNKVTEKGKDVELRCDPISGHTALYWYRQSLGQGLEFLIYFQGNSAPDKSGLPSDRFSAERTGGSVSTLTIQRTQQEDSAVYLCASSLISGGLGETQYFGPGTRLLVL.

The chain links TRBV5-3 to TRBJ1-1; TRBD1 agrees at 7 bases. TRBV5-3 is filed as an ORF, its function uncertain. The CDR3 is 14 residues long. Trimming took 8 bases from V and 5 from J; bases not matched to a gene: 12. In DNA form, the CDR3 reads TGTGCCAGCATCGGGGGGGACAGACTTACTGAAGCTTTCTTT. Its translation is CASIGGDRLTEAFF.

This clonotype was detected a few times. The V call is TRBV7-2, the J call TRBJ1-1; no clear D gene. With 1 base removed from V and 1 base from J, the gap between germline ends came to 7 bases. CDR1 is SGHTA, CDR2 FQGNSA, per germline. The CDR3 spans 14 residues. CDR3 sequence (DNA): TGTGCCAGCAGCTTAGGTTTAAGGAACACTGAAGCTTTCTTT. The encoded protein is CASSLGLRNTEAFF.

The CDR3 bases are TGTGCCAGCAGCCGGGGGGCTCCTTGGGGGGAGCAGTTCTTC. Its protein product is CASSRGAPWGEQFF. This sequence joins TRBV6-5 and TRBJ2-1, with D tentatively TRBD2 (7 bases). The germline CDR1 and CDR2 sequences are MNHEY and SVGAGI. V was trimmed by 6 bases and J by 10 bases, leaving 19 bases between them. The CDR3 consists of 14 residues.

CDR3: CSSPGVGETQYF. The CDR3 region has the DNA TGCAGCAGTCCGGGCGTGGGGGAGACCCAGTACTTC. The chain has TRBV20-1 and TRBJ2-5; D gene uncertain. From germline, CDR1 is DFQATT and CDR2 SNEGSKA (reference sequence). The CDR3 is 12 residues long.

This clonotype was detected a few times. The chain recombines TRBV11-2 with TRBJ2-3, with D possibly matching TRBD1 (5 bases). The CDR3 is 15 amino acids. Germline V lookup: CDR1 SGHAT, CDR2 FQNNGV. The V gene lost 6 bases and the J gene lost 6 bases, with 19 bases spanning the gap. The CDR3 here is CASSARQIRSDTQYF. For the CDR3, the DNA is TGTGCCAGCAGTGCGCGACAGATCAGGTCGGATACGCAGTATTTT.

As for this clonotype: Its ends do not fully match the called genes, so a read error is possible. The chain couples TRBV7-7 to TRBJ2-1; D tentatively reads TRBD1 or TRBD2 (5 bases each). Per germline, CDR1 SSHAT and CDR2 FNYEAQ (reference sequence). The CDR3 extends over 13 amino acids. CDR3 coding DNA: TGTGCTAGCAGCTTAGGGACCACCGGGGAGCAGTTCTTC. It encodes CASSLGTTGEQFF. Using reference TRBV7-7 and TRBJ2-1 for the parts outside the CDR3, the full variable domain is GAGVSQSPRYKVTKRGQDVTLRCDPISSHATLYWYQQALGQGPEFLTYFNYEAQPDKSGLPSDRFSAERPEGSISTLTIQRTEQRDSAMYRCASSLGTTGEQFFGPGTRLTVL.

This clonotype has only a few counts. This chain connects TRBV19 to TRBJ2-7; 9 positions agree with TRBD1. V lost 8 bases and J lost 3; bases outside the gene matches: 2. Germline values: CDR1 LNHDA, CDR2 SQIVND (reference sequence). CDR3 size: 12 residues. The CDR3, as DNA: TGTGCCAGTGGGACAGGGAACTACGAGCAGTACTTC. The encoded protein is CASGTGNYEQYF.

The chain recombines TRBV7-9 with TRBJ2-2, with D hard to call. CDR1 is SEHNR, CDR2 FQNEAQ, per germline (reference sequence). The CDR3 runs to 13 residues. Between the trimmed V and J ends, which lost 7 bases and 5 bases, there was a span of 11 bases. CDR3 nucleotide sequence: TGTGCCAGCACCCTAACTGCGACCGGGGAGCTGTTTTTT. The encoded protein is CASTLTATGELFF.

This clonotype turned up a few times. The chain has TRBV19 and TRBJ1-2; weak D call: TRBD1 (6 bases). Germline CDR1 and CDR2: LNHDA and SQIVND (reference sequence). CDR3 length: 12 amino acids. Trimming took off 6 bases at V and 4 bases at J, with 9 bases between the two ends. The CDR3 DNA follows: TGTGCCAGTAGCAAGGACAGCTATGGCTACACCTTC. Protein: CASSKDSYGYTF.

The chain is built from TRBV28 and TRBJ2-1, with D possibly being TRBD2 (5 bases). V was cut by 5 bases and J by 4 bases, with 15 bases left in between. Per the germline V gene, CDR1 is MDHEN and CDR2 is SYDVKM. The CDR3 is made up of 15 amino acids. The CDR3 is CASSSGGEGYNEQFF. CDR3 nucleotide sequence: TGTGCCAGCAGTAGCGGCGGTGAGGGTTACAATGAGCAGTTCTTC.

This clonotype has at least ten counts. The V gene is TRBV7-2, the J gene TRBJ1-1, with a possible D match to TRBD1 (5 bases). CDR1 is SGHTA and CDR2 is FQGNSA in the germline V gene. Trimming shortened V by 0 bases and J by 5 bases, and 13 bases separated the two germline ends. The CDR3 has 15 amino acids. CDR3 DNA: TGTGCCAGCAGCTTAGCCCGGGGTTGGGGGACTGAAGCTTTCTTT. Translation gives CASSLARGWGTEAFF.

The genes are TRBV7-2 and TRBJ1-1; D unclear. The germline gives CDR1 SGHTA, CDR2 FQGNSA. Trimming left V 5 bases short and J 5 bases short, with 15 bases between. The CDR3 covers 14 residues. CDR3 sequence (DNA): TGTGCCAGCAGCCCTGGTTCAGGATTAACTGAAGCTTTCTTT. This codes for CASSPGSGLTEAFF.

The V call is TRBV3-1, the J call TRBJ1-3, with a weak D call TRBD1 (6 bases). The V end was cut by 1 base, the J end by 5 bases, with 12 bases between. This CDR3 spans 15 amino acids. Germline loops: CDR1 LGHDT, CDR2 YNNKEL (reference sequence). DNA of the CDR3: TGTGCCAGCAGCCAAGGTAGGGGGTATCGAAACACCATATATTTT. It codes for CASSQGRGYRNTIYF. Together with reference TRBV3-1 and TRBJ1-3, the CDR3 gives the full variable domain: DTAVSQTPKYLVTQMGNDKSIKCEQNLGHDTMYWYKQDSKKFLKIMFSYNNKELIINETVPNRFSPKSPDKAHLNLHINSLELGDSAVYFCASSQGRGYRNTIYFGEGSWLTVV.